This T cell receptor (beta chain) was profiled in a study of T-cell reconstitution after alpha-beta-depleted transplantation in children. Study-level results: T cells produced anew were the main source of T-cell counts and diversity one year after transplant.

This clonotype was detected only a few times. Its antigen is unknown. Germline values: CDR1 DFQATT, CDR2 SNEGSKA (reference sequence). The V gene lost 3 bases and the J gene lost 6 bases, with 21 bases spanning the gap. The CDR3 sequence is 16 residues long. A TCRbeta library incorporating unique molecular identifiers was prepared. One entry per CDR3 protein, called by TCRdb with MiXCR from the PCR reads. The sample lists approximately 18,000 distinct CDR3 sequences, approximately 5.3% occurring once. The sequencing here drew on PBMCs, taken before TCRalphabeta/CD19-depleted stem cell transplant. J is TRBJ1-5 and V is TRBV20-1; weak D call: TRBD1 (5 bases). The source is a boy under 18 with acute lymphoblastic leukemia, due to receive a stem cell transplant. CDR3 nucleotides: TGCAGTGCTAGCGTAAGCTGGGGCGAGGGTGGTCAGCCCCAGCATTTT. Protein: CSASVSWGEGGQPQHF.